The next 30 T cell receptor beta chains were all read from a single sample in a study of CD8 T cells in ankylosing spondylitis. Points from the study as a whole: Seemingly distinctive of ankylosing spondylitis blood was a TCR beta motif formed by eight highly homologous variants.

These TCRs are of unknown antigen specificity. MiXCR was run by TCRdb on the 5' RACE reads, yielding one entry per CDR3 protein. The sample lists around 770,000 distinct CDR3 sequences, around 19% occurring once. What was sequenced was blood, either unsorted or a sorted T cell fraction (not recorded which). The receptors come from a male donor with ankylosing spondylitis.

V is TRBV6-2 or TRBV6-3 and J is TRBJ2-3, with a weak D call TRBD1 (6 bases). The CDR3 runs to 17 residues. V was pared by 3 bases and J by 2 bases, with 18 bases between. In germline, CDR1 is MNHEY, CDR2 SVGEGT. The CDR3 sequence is CASSYPQGNWNTDTQYF. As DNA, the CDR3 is TGTGCCAGCAGTTATCCACAGGGCAATTGGAACACAGATACGCAGTATTTT.

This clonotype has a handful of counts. The DNA for the CDR3 is TGTGCCACAAAGGGATTCCTTTACAATGAGCAGTTCTTC. It encodes CATKGFLYNEQFF. This chain uses TRBV10-3 with TRBJ2-1; D ambiguous. The CDR3 is 13 residues long. Trimming stripped 10 bases from V and 4 bases from J, with 14 bases between. Germline CDR1 ENHRY, CDR2 SYGVKD.

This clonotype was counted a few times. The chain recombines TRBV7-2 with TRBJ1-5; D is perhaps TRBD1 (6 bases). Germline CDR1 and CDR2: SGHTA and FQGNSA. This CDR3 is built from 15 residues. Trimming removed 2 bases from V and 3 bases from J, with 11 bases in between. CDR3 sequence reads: CASSLLGQSNQPQHF. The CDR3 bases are TGTGCCAGCAGCTTATTAGGACAGTCCAATCAGCCCCAGCATTTT. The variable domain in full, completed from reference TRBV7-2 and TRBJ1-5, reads GAGVSQSPSNKVTEKGKDVELRCDPISGHTALYWYRQSLGQGLEFLIYFQGNSAPDKSGLPSDRFSAERTGGSVSTLTIQRTQQEDSAVYLCASSLLGQSNQPQHFGDGTRLSIL.

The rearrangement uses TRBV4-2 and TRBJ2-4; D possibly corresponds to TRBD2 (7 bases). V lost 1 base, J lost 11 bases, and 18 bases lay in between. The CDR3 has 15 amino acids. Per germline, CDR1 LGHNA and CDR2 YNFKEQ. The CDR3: CASSQGGGQTSFQYF. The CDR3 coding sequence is TGTGCCAGCAGCCAAGGGGGGGGGCAAACTAGTTTTCAGTACTTC.

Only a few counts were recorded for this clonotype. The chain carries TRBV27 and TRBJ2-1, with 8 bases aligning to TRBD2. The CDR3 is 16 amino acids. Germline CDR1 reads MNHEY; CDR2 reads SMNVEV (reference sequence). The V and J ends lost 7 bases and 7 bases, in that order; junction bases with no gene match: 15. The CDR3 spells CASTPRRAGVGNEQFF. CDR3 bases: TGTGCCAGCACCCCCCGGCGAGCGGGAGTTGGGAATGAGCAGTTCTTC.

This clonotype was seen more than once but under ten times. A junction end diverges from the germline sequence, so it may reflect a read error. The CDR3 sequence: CRATSSERFYEQYF. CDR3 DNA sequence: TGCAGGGCTACCTCTTCGGAGCGCTTCTACGAGCAGTACTTC. The chain uses TRBV20-1 and TRBJ2-7; D gene ambiguous. Germline values: CDR1 DFQATT, CDR2 SNEGSKA (reference sequence). The CDR3 contains 14 residues.

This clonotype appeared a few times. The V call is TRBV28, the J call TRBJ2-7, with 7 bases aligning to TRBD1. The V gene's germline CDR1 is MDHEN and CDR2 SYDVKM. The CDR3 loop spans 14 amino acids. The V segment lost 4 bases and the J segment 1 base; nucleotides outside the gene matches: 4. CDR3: CASSSTGPSYEQYF. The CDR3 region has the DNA TGTGCCAGCAGTTCGACAGGGCCATCCTACGAGCAGTACTTC.

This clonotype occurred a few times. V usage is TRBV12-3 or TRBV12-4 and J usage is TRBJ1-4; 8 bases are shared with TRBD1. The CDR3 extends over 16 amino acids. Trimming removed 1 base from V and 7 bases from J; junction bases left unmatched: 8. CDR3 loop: CASSLGQTGVAEKLFF. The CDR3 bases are TGTGCCAGCAGTTTAGGCCAGACAGGGGTGGCTGAAAAACTGTTTTTT.

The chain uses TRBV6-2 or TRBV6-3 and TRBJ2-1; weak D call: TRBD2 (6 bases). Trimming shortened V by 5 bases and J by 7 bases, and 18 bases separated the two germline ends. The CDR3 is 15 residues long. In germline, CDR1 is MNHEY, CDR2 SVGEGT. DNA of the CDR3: TGTGCCAGCAGTCCCCCCCGGGACTGGAAAAATGAGCAGTTCTTC. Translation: CASSPPRDWKNEQFF.

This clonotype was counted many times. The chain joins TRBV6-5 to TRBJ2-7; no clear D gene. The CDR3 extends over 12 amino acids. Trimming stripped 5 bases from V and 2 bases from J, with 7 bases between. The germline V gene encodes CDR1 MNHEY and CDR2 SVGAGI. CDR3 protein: CASSRGPYEQYF. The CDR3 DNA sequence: TGTGCCAGCAGTCGCGGACCCTACGAGCAGTACTTC.

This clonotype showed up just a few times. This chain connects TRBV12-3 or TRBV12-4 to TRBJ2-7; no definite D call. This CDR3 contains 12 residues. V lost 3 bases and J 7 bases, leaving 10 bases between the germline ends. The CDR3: CASSFILVEQYF. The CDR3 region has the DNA TGTGCCAGCAGTTTTATTCTGGTAGAGCAGTACTTC.

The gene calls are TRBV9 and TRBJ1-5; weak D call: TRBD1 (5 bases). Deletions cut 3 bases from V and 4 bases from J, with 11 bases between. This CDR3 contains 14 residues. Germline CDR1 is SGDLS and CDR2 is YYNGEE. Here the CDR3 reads CASSAGTQNQPQHF. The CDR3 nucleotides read TGTGCCAGCAGCGCCGGGACCCAAAATCAGCCCCAGCATTTT.

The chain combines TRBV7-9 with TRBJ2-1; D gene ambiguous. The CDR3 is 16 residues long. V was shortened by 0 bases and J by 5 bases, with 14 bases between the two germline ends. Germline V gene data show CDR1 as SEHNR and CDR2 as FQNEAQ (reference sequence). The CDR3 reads CASSLASGYTNNEQFF. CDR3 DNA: TGTGCCAGCAGCTTAGCGTCCGGGTATACTAACAATGAGCAGTTCTTC.

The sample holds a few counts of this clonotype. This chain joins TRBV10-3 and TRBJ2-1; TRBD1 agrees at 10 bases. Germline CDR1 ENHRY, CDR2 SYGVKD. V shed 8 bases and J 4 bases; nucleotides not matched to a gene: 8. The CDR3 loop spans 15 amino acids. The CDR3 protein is CAIGSTGGDYNEQFF. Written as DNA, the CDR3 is TGTGCCATCGGTTCGACAGGGGGCGATTACAATGAGCAGTTCTTC.

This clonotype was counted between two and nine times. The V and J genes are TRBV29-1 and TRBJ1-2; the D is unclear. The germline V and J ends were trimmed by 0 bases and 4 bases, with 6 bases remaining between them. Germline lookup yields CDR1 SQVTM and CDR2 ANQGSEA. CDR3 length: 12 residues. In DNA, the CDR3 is TGCAGCGTTGAAGAGGCTACCTATGGCTACACCTTC. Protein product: CSVEEATYGYTF.

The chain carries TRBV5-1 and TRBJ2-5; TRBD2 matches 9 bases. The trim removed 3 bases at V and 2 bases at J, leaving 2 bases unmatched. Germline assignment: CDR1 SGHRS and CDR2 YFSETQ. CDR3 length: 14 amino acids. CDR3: CASSWTSVQETQYF. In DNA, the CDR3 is TGCGCCAGCAGCTGGACTAGCGTACAAGAGACCCAGTACTTC. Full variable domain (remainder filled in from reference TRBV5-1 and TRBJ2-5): KAGVTQTPRYLIKTRGQQVTLSCSPISGHRSVSWYQQTPGQGLQFLFEYFSETQRNKGNFPGRFSGRQFSNSRSEMNVSTLELGDSALYLCASSWTSVQETQYFGPGTRLLVL.

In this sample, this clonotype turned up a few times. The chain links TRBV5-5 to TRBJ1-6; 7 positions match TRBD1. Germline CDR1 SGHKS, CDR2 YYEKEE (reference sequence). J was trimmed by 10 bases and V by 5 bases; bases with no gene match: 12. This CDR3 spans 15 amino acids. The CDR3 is CASSLTQGTQSPLHF. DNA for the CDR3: TGTGCCAGCAGTTTGACACAGGGGACTCAATCACCCCTCCACTTT.

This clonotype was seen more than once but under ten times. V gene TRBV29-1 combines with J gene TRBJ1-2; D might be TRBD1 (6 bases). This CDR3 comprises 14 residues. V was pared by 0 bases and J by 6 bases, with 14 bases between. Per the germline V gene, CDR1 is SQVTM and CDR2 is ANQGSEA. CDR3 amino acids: CSVEDRQDGNGYTF. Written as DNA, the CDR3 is TGCAGCGTTGAAGATCGACAGGATGGGAATGGCTACACCTTC.

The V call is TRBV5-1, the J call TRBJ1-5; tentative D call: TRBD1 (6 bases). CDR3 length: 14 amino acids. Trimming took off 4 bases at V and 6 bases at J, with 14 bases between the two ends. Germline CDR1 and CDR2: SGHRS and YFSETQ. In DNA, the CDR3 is TGCGCCAGCAGCGCAACAGGGAGAGGTCAGCCCCAGCATTTT. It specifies CASSATGRGQPQHF.

The CDR3 here is CASSYRPSSYEQYF. CDR3 nucleotide sequence: TGTGCCAGCAGTTACCGCCCTAGCTCCTACGAGCAGTACTTC. The gene calls are TRBV6-5 and TRBJ2-7; D not resolved. V was trimmed by 2 bases and J by 0 bases, leaving 8 bases between them. The CDR3 totals 14 residues. Germline assignment: CDR1 MNHEY and CDR2 SVGAGI.

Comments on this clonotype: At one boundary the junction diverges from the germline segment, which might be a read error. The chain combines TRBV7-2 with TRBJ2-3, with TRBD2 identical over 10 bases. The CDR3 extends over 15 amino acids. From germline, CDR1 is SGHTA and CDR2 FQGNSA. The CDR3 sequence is CASCFSGRVSDTQYF. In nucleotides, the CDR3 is TGTGCCAGCTGCTTCAGCGGGAGGGTGTCGGATACGCAGTATTTT.

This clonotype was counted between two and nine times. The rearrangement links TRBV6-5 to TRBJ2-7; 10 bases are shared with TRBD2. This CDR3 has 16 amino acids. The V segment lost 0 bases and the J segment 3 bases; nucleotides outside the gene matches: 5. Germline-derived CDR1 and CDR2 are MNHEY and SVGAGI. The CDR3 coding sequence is TGTGCCAGCAGTTACTCGGAGCGGGGGGGCTACTACGAGCAGTACTTC. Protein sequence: CASSYSERGGYYEQYF.

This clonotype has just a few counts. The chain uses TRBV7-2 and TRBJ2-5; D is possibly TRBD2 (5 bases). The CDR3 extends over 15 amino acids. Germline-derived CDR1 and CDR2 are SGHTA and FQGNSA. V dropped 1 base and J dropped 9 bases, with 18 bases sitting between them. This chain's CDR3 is CASSLGGGSGVAQYF. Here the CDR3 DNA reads TGTGCCAGCAGCTTAGGGGGTGGCAGCGGAGTCGCCCAGTACTTC. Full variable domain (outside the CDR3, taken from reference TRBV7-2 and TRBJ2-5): GAGVSQSPSNKVTEKGKDVELRCDPISGHTALYWYRQSLGQGLEFLIYFQGNSAPDKSGLPSDRFSAERTGGSVSTLTIQRTQQEDSAVYLCASSLGGGSGVAQYFGPGTRLLVL.

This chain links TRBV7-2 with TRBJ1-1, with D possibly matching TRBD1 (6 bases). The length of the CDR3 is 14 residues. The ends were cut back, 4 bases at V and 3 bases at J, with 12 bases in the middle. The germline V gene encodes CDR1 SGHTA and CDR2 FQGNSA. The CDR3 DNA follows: TGTGCCAGCAGCTCCCAAGGGGGGCACACTGAAGCTTTCTTT. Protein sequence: CASSSQGGHTEAFF.

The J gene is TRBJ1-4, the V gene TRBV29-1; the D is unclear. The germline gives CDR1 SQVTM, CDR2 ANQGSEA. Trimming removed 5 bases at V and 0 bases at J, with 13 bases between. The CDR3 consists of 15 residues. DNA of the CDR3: TGCAGCGTTTCCCTCGGAGGTGCAACTAATGAAAAACTGTTTTTT. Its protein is CSVSLGGATNEKLFF.

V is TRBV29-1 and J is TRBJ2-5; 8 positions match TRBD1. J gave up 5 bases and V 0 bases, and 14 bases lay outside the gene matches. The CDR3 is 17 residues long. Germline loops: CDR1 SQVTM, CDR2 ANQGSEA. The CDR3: CSVEDPTQGAIWETQYF. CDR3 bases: TGCAGCGTTGAAGACCCTACTCAGGGGGCGATTTGGGAGACCCAGTACTTC.

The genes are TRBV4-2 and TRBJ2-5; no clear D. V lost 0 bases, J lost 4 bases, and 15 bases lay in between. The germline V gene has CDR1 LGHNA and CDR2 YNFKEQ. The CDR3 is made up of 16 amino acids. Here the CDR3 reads CASSQDRGGLLETQYF. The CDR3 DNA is TGTGCCAGCAGCCAAGATCGCGGTGGCCTTCTAGAGACCCAGTACTTC.

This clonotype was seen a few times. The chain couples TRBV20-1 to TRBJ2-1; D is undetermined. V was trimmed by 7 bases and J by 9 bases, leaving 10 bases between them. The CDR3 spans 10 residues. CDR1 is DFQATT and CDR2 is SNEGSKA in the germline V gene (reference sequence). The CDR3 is CSGGVSEQFF. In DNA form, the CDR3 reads TGCAGTGGGGGTGTATCTGAGCAGTTCTTC.

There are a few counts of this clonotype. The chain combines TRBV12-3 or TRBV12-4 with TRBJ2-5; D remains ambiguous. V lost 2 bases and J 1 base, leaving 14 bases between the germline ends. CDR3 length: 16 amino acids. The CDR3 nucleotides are TGTGCCAGCAGTTTACGAGGCAGCCTCTTCCAAGAGACCCAGTACTTC. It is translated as CASSLRGSLFQETQYF.

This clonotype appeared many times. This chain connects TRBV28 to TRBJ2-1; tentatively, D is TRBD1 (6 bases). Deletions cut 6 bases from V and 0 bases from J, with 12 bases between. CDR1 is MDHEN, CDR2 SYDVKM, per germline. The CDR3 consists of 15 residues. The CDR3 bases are TGTGCCAGCAGCTCAGGACAGAGCTCCTACAATGAGCAGTTCTTC. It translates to CASSSGQSSYNEQFF.